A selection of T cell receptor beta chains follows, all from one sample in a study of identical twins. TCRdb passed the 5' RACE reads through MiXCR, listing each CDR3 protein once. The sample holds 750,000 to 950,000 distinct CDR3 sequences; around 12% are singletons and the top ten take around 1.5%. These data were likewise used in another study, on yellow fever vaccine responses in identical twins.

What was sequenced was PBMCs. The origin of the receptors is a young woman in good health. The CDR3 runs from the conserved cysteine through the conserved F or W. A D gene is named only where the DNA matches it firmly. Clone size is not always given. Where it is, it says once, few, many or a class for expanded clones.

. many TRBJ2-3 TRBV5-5 TGTGCCAGCAGCTTCTCGCCAGATACGCAGTATTTT CASSFSPDTQYF
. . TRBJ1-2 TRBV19 TGTGCCAGTAGAAGGGATTCTCGCTACACCTTC CASRRDSRYTF
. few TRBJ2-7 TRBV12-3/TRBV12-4 TGTGCCAGCAGCCCTACGGGTATAACCTACGAGCAGTACTTC CASSPTGITYEQYF
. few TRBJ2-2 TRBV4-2 TGTGCCAGCAGCCAATTCATCGCCGGGGAGCTGTTTTTT CASSQFIAGELFF
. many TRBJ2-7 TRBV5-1 TGCGCCAGCAGCTCTGGACAGTTTTACGAGCAGTACTTC CASSSGQFYEQYF
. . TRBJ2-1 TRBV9 TGTGCCATCAGCGAAACAGGGAGCTCCTACAATGAGCAGTTCTTC CAISETGSSYNEQFF
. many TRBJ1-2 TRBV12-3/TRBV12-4 TGTGCCAGCAGTTTATGGAGATACGGCTACACCTTC CASSLWRYGYTF
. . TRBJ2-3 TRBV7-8 TGTGCCAGCAGCTTAGCTCTCAGCGACTGGGGCACAGATACGCAGTATTTT CASSLALSDWGTDTQYF
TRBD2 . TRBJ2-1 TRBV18 TGTGCCAGCTCACGGGGACTAGCGGAGGGAAGCTCCTACAATGAGCAGTTCTTC CASSRGLAEGSSYNEQFF
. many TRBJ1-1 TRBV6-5 TGTGCCAGCAGCTACCCTGGGGGTCGGACTGAAGCTTTCTTT CASSYPGGRTEAFF